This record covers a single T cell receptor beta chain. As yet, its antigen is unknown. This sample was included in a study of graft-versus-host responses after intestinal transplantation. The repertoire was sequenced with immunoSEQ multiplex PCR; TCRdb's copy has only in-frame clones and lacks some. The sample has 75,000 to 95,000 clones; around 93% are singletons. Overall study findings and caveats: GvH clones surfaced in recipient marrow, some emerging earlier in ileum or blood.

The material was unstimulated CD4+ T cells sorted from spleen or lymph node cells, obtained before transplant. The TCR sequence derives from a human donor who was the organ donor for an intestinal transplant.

In DNA form, the CDR3 reads TGTGCCACCATGGGACAGGGGGGGACCGGGGAGCTGTTTTTT. Its protein is CATMGQGGTGELFF. The V call is TRBV2, the J call TRBJ2-2; TRBD1 matches at 11 bases. The germline CDR1 and CDR2 sequences are SNHLY and FYNNEI. CDR3 size: 14 residues. The trim removed 10 bases at V and 5 bases at J, leaving 6 bases unmatched. Full variable domain (rest looked up from reference TRBV2 and TRBJ2-2): EPEVTQTPSHQVTQMGQEVILRCVPISNHLYFYWYRQILGQKVEFLVSFYNNEISEKSEIFDDQFSVERPDGSNFTLKIRSTKLEDSAMYFCATMGQGGTGELFFGEGSRLTVL.